The sequence of this TCR beta chain was determined in a study of cytomegalovirus exposure and HLA in healthy donors. Overall study findings and caveats: In a later analysis, a missense DCLRE1C variant was linked to TCR beta V- and J-gene trimming. It emerged from a later analysis that several of the most significant clusters appeared to be linked to common viral pathogens.

Concerning this clone itself: Its antigen is unknown.

Donors sampled were nominally healthy, though unrecorded immune exposures were likely. The PCR ran on 60 Vbeta and 13 Jbeta primers. TCRdb's table, derived via immunoSEQ multiplex PCR, lists solely in-frame clones and lacks some. Of some 120,000 clones in the sample, roughly 73% were seen once. Germline CDR1 and CDR2: SNHLY and FYNNEI. The CDR3 extends over 15 amino acids. The trim removed 6 bases at V and 4 bases at J, leaving 6 bases unmatched. This receptor was identified in a woman in her 30s in good health and CMV-seronegative. The material sequenced was PBMCs. The V and J genes are TRBV2 and TRBJ2-3, with 11 bases matching TRBD2. The CDR3 DNA reads TGTGCCAGCAGGCCTAGCGGGGGGAATCCAGATACGCAGTATTTT. Translation gives CASRPSGGNPDTQYF.